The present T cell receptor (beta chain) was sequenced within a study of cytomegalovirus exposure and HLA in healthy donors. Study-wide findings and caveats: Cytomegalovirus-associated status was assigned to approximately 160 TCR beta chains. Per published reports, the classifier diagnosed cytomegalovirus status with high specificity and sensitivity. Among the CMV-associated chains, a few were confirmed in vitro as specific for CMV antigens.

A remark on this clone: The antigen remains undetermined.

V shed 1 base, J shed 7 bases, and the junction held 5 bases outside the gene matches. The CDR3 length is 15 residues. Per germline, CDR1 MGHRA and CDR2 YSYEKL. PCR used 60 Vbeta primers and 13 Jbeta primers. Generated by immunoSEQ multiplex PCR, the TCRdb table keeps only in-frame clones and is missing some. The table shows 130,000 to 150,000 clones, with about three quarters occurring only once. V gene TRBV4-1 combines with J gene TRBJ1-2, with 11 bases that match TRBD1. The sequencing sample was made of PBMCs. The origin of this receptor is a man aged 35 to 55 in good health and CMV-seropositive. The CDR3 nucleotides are TGCGCCAGCAGCCAAGTGGGACAGGGGGAGTTTGGCTACACCTTC. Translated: CASSQVGQGEFGYTF.